This T cell receptor (beta chain) was recovered during a study of T-cell reconstitution after alpha-beta-depleted transplantation in children. This clonotype turned up a few times. The V and J ends lost 7 bases and 5 bases respectively, with 17 bases between them. This CDR3 has 15 residues. Germline V CDR1 and CDR2: MNHNS, SASEGT. Unique molecular identifiers featured in how the TCRbeta library was prepared. Using its own MiXCR run on the PCR reads, TCRdb lists one record per CDR3 protein. The table shows about 610,000 distinct CDR3 sequences, with about 11% occurring only once. The chain has TRBV6-1 and TRBJ2-2; D may be TRBD1 (6 bases). This material consisted of PBMCs from the stem cell graft donor, taken from the stem cell graft. This clonotype originated in a human donor who donated a stem cell graft to a child with acute myeloid leukemia. The CDR3 sequence is CASTTPTRGTGELFF. The CDR3 DNA follows: TGTGCCAGCACCACTCCGACCAGGGGAACCGGGGAGCTGTTTTTT.